Each of the 26 T cell receptor beta chains below was sequenced from the same sample in a study of OX40 agonist ivuxolimab in advanced cancers. Library preparation was by the immunoSEQ multiplex PCR assay. In its TCRdb copy, this immuneACCESS table keeps in-frame sequences only and misses some clones. Where compared with another copy, unresolved V genes explain less than half of these, and the others have no known cause. Recorded for this sample are roughly 86,000 clones; 92% of them occurred a single time. Around 1.1% of the sample goes to the ten largest clones. The specimen comprised CD4+ or CD8+ T cells sorted from blood, sampled in a trial of the OX40 agonist ivuxolimab. These receptors were collected from an adult with an advanced solid tumor such as melanoma, head and neck, liver or kidney cancer.

V and J are TRBV9 and TRBJ2-5, with 11 bases that match TRBD2. Germline V gene data show CDR1 as SGDLS and CDR2 as YYNGEE. J was trimmed by 5 bases and V by 2 bases; bases with no gene match: 5. The CDR3 has 15 amino acids. The CDR3 protein is CASSVASGRRETQYF. In nucleotides, the CDR3 is TGTGCCAGCAGCGTGGCTAGCGGGAGGCGGGAGACCCAGTACTTC.

This chain joins TRBV4-2 and TRBJ2-2, with D possibly TRBD2 on 5 matching bases. Germline V gene lookup returns CDR1 LGHNA and CDR2 YNFKEQ. This CDR3 region has 14 residues. V lost 0 bases and J lost 6, with 8 bases in between. This CDR3 is CASSQDVGAGELFF. DNA for the CDR3: TGTGCCAGCAGCCAAGATGTCGGGGCCGGGGAGCTGTTTTTT.

The rearrangement links TRBV19 to TRBJ1-2; no firm D call. Germline CDR1 is LNHDA and CDR2 is SQIVND (reference sequence). The CDR3 totals 13 residues. Trimming left V 5 bases short and J 4 bases short, with 11 bases between. The CDR3 region has the DNA TGTGCCAGTAGTCCCCCTCGGATCTATGGCTACACCTTC. It translates to CASSPPRIYGYTF.

This chain uses TRBV28 with TRBJ1-1, with D tentatively TRBD1 (5 bases). Trimming removed 8 bases from V and 3 bases from J, with 16 bases in between. The CDR3 consists of 14 residues. Germline V gene sequence: CDR1 MDHEN, CDR2 SYDVKM. As DNA, the CDR3 is TGTGCCAGCCACCCCCGGGGCGGGGACACTGAAGCTTTCTTT. Translating it yields CASHPRGGDTEAFF.

This chain joins TRBV5-5 and TRBJ1-2; no firm D call. The V gene's germline CDR1 is SGHKS and CDR2 YYEKEE (reference sequence). This CDR3 is 12 amino acids long. V was clipped by 4 bases and J by 4 bases, with 8 bases between them. The CDR3 DNA reads as TGTGCCAGCAGCCCCGGGCCCTATGGCTACACCTTC. Translated: CASSPGPYGYTF.

The V and J genes are TRBV5-1 and TRBJ2-7; D unresolved. CDR1 is SGHRS and CDR2 is YFSETQ in the germline V gene. The V end lost 3 bases, the J end lost 0 bases, and 10 bases lay between the germline ends. The CDR3 has 14 amino acids. Here the CDR3 DNA reads TGCGCCAGCAGCTCGGACCCAAGCTCCTACGAGCAGTACTTC. Translation gives CASSSDPSSYEQYF.

The chain has TRBV10-3 and TRBJ1-2; TRBD1 matches at 8 bases. Germline V gene data show CDR1 as ENHRY and CDR2 as SYGVKD. V was pared by 7 bases and J by 5 bases, with 0 bases of the junction left unmatched. The CDR3 contains 11 residues. CDR3 residues: CAINRGYGYTF. The CDR3 DNA reads as TGTGCCATCAACAGGGGGTATGGCTACACCTTC.

V and J are TRBV7-6 and TRBJ2-5; maybe TRBD1 (7 bases). The germline V and J ends were trimmed by 4 bases and 1 base, with 10 bases remaining between them. The CDR3 extends over 14 amino acids. Germline lookup yields CDR1 SGHVS and CDR2 FNYEAQ. Written as DNA, the CDR3 is TGTGCCAGCAGCTCCCAGGGGGGCCAAGAGACCCAGTACTTC. Translation gives CASSSQGGQETQYF.

The J gene is TRBJ2-7, the V gene TRBV5-4; tentatively, D is TRBD1 (5 bases). V was trimmed by 6 bases and J by 5 bases, leaving 18 bases between them. Germline V gene data show CDR1 as SGHNT and CDR2 as YYREEE (reference sequence). The length of the CDR3 is 14 residues. The CDR3 DNA reads TGTGCCAGCAACCCGCAGGGCCAACTGAACGAGCAGTACTTC. Its protein product is CASNPQGQLNEQYF.

This clone is a singleton in its sample. The chain combines TRBV7-2 with TRBJ2-2; D uncertain. The CDR3 covers 14 residues. Trimming left V 8 bases short and J 5 bases short, with 15 bases between. CDR1 SGHTA and CDR2 FQGNSA come from the germline V gene. The CDR3 region is CASAWFDETGELFF. The CDR3 DNA reads as TGTGCCAGCGCCTGGTTCGACGAGACCGGGGAGCTGTTTTTT. The entire variable domain, with the rest obtained from reference TRBV7-2 and TRBJ2-2, is as follows: GAGVSQSPSNKVTEKGKDVELRCDPISGHTALYWYRQSLGQGLEFLIYFQGNSAPDKSGLPSDRFSAERTGGSVSTLTIQRTQQEDSAVYLCASAWFDETGELFFGEGSRLTVL.

This sequence joins TRBV21-1 and TRBJ2-7; the listed D gene, TRBD2, was not tested against the DNA. TRBV21-1 is a pseudogene locus. The CDR3 length is 14 residues. CDR3 amino acids: CASSPPSGVNEQYF. In nucleotides, the CDR3 is TGTGCCAGCAGCCCCCCTAGCGGGGTAAACGAGCAGTACTTC.

This chain uses TRBV10-3 with TRBJ2-7, with 9 positions matching TRBD1. CDR1 and CDR2 from the germline V gene are ENHRY and SYGVKD. The ends lost 0 bases at V and 6 bases at J; junction bases unmatched: 9. The CDR3 loop spans 16 amino acids. This CDR3 is CAISESLGQGNPEQYF. DNA of the CDR3: TGTGCCATCAGTGAGTCGTTGGGACAGGGTAATCCCGAGCAGTACTTC.

This chain connects TRBV10-3 to TRBJ1-1; D may be TRBD1 (5 bases). Germline V CDR1 and CDR2: ENHRY, SYGVKD. Trimming pared 9 bases from V and 5 bases from J, leaving 22 bases between. This CDR3 region has 15 residues. For the CDR3, the DNA is TGTGCCATTAGTAACAGCAGGGTAGATTTAACTGAAGCTTTCTTT. Translating gives CAISNSRVDLTEAFF.

V gene TRBV2 combines with J gene TRBJ2-5; 11 nucleotides match TRBD1. Germline assignment: CDR1 SNHLY and CDR2 FYNNEI. There are 14 residues in the CDR3. J lost 5 bases, V lost 6 bases, and 5 bases had no gene match. In DNA form, the CDR3 reads TGTGCCAGCAGCGGACAGGGGGCGCGGGAGACCCAGTACTTC. Amino acid sequence: CASSGQGARETQYF.

This clone was seen just once. This rearrangement joins TRBV28 to TRBJ1-1; D is uncertain. Trimming took off 6 bases at V and 2 bases at J, with 7 bases between the two ends. The CDR3 consists of 12 residues. Germline CDR1 and CDR2: MDHEN and SYDVKM. In nucleotides, the CDR3 is TGTGCCAGCAGCCGAGGAAACACTGAAGCTTTCTTT. It is translated as CASSRGNTEAFF.

The rearrangement links TRBV6-5 to TRBJ1-4; D not resolved. The CDR3 totals 15 residues. From germline, CDR1 is MNHEY and CDR2 SVGAGI. Trimming removed 0 bases from V and 8 bases from J, with 13 bases in between. Here the CDR3 reads CASSYSGKGREKLFF. CDR3 coding DNA: TGTGCCAGCAGTTACTCGGGAAAGGGAAGAGAAAAACTGTTTTTT.

This chain connects TRBV5-1 to TRBJ1-4, with TRBD1 matching over 8 bases. The germline gives CDR1 SGHRS, CDR2 YFSETQ. V lost 3 bases, J lost 5 bases, and 6 bases stayed unmatched. The CDR3 totals 15 residues. CDR3 protein: CASSSRGQGNEKLFF. DNA for the CDR3: TGCGCCAGCAGCTCTAGAGGACAGGGAAATGAAAAACTGTTTTTT.

On this clone: No conserved phenylalanine or tryptophan is present at the end of the CDR3, so a read error is the likely explanation. The V and J genes are TRBV7-9 and TRBJ2-7, with 7 bases lining up with TRBD1. The germline CDR1 and CDR2 sequences are SEHNR and FQNEAQ (reference sequence). CDR3 length equals 14 residues. V was clipped by 9 bases and J by 4 bases; unmatched bases: 12. The CDR3 nucleotides read TGTGCCAGTAGCCCACCGGGGACAGTATACGAGCAGTACCTC. It translates to CASSPPGTVYEQYL.

This clone was detected only once. An end of the junction does not agree with germline; a read error may underlie this. The sample has other DNA sequences that encode this CDR3 too. The rearrangement joins TRBV4-2 to TRBJ2-4; D is undetermined. The CDR3 extends over 12 amino acids. The V gene's germline CDR1 is LGHNA and CDR2 YNFKEQ. In DNA form, the CDR3 reads TGTGCCAGCAGTCAAGATTCCGCCATTCAGTACTTC. Translating gives CASSQDSAIQYF.

This clone was counted a few times. The chain is built from TRBV2 and TRBJ2-7; 7 bases agree with TRBD1. The germline gives CDR1 SNHLY, CDR2 FYNNEI. With 6 bases clipped from V and 3 bases from J, the junction kept 8 bases outside the gene matches. This CDR3 spans 14 amino acids. The CDR3 DNA reads as TGTGCCAGCAGGGGTTACAGGGGCCGCTACGAGCAGTACTTC. Residues: CASRGYRGRYEQYF.

This chain uses TRBV11-2 with TRBJ2-1; 11 positions match TRBD2. This CDR3 comprises 14 residues. The germline V gene has CDR1 SGHAT and CDR2 FQNNGV. V lost 5 bases to trimming and J lost 9 bases; unmatched junction nucleotides: 6. The CDR3 DNA reads as TGTGCCAGCAGCCTACTAGCGGGAGTGGTTGAGCAGTTCTTC. This sequence encodes CASSLLAGVVEQFF. The variable domain in full, with the rest retrieved from reference TRBV11-2 and TRBJ2-1, is EAGVAQSPRYKIIEKRQSVAFWCNPISGHATLYWYQQILGQGPKLLIQFQNNGVVDDSQLPKDRFSAERLKGVDSTLKIQPAKLEDSAVYLCASSLLAGVVEQFFGPGTRLTVL.

CDR3 protein: CASSVEGTGGEKLFF. DNA for the CDR3: TGTGCCAGCAGCGTAGAGGGGACAGGCGGGGAAAAACTGTTTTTT. The chain couples TRBV9 to TRBJ1-4, with TRBD1 matching 8 bases. Germline V gene sequence: CDR1 SGDLS, CDR2 YYNGEE. J was trimmed by 8 bases and V by 0 bases; bases with no gene match: 6. The CDR3 runs to 15 residues. The whole variable domain, filled in from reference TRBV9 and TRBJ1-4, reads DSGVTQTPKHLITATGQRVTLRCSPRSGDLSVYWYQQSLDQGLQFLIQYYNGEERAKGNILERFSAQQFPDLHSELNLSSLELGDSALYFCASSVEGTGGEKLFFGSGTQLSVL.

This clone was seen just once. The V and J genes are TRBV5-6 and TRBJ2-7; TRBD1 aligns across 7 bases. Trimming at V came to 3 bases and at J to 6 bases, leaving 9 bases not matched to a gene. Germline V gives CDR1 SGHDT, CDR2 YYEEEE. The CDR3 contains 14 residues. CDR3 DNA: TGTGCCAGCAGCTCGACCGACAGGGCGTTCGAGCAGTACTTC. Protein: CASSSTDRAFEQYF. The entire variable domain, with the rest obtained from reference TRBV5-6 and TRBJ2-7, is as follows: DAGVTQSPTHLIKTRGQQVTLRCSPKSGHDTVSWYQQALGQGPQFIFQYYEEEERQRGNFPDRFSGHQFPNYSSELNVNALLLGDSALYLCASSSTDRAFEQYFGPGTRLTVT.

The chain has TRBV5-1 and TRBJ2-7; 7 positions match TRBD1. Trimming cost V 4 bases and J 1 base; bases outside gene matches: 8. CDR1 and CDR2 from the germline V gene are SGHRS and YFSETQ. The CDR3 extends over 15 amino acids. The CDR3 spells CASSPGQLPSYEQYF. As DNA, the CDR3 is TGCGCCAGCAGCCCGGGACAGCTTCCTTCCTACGAGCAGTACTTC.

V is TRBV27 and J is TRBJ2-7, with D possibly matching TRBD2 (6 bases). The CDR3 has 13 residues. V dropped 0 bases and J dropped 6 bases, with 9 bases sitting between them. Germline values: CDR1 MNHEY, CDR2 SMNVEV (reference sequence). In DNA, the CDR3 is TGTGCCAGCAGTTTATCGGAGGGGAGCGAGCAGTACTTC. It translates to CASSLSEGSEQYF.

The chain uses TRBV5-1 and TRBJ2-7; 7 nucleotides line up with TRBD1. Germline V gene lookup returns CDR1 SGHRS and CDR2 YFSETQ. The CDR3 is 15 amino acids. J gave up 6 bases and V 2 bases, and 11 bases lay outside the gene matches. The CDR3 bases are TGCGCCAGCAGCTTAACCGGGGCAGGGGGAGCCGAGCAGTACTTC. It specifies CASSLTGAGGAEQYF.